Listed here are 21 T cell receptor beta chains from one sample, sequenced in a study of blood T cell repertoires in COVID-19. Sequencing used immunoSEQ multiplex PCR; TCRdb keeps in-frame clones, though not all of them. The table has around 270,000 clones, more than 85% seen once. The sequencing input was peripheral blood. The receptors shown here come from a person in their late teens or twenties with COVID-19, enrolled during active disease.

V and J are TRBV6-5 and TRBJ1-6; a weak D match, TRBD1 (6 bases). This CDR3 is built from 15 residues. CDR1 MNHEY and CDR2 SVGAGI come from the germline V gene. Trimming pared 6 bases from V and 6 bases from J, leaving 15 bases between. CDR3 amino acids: CASRLQGDFNSPLHF. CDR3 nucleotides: TGTGCCAGCAGACTACAGGGAGACTTTAATTCACCCCTCCACTTT.

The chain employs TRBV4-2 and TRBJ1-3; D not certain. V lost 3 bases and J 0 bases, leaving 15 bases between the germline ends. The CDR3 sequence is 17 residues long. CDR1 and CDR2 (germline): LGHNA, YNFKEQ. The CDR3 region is CASSHSRMFSSGNTIYF. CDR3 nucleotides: TGTGCCAGCAGCCACTCTCGAATGTTCAGCTCTGGAAACACCATATATTTT.

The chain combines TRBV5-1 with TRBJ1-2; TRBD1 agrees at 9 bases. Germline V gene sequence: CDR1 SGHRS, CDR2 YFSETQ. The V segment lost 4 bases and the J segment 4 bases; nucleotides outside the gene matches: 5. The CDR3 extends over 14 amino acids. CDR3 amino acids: CASSHADRGYGYTF. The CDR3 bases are TGCGCCAGCAGCCACGCGGACAGGGGCTATGGCTACACCTTC. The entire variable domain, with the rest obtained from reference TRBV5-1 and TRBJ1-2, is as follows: KAGVTQTPRYLIKTRGQQVTLSCSPISGHRSVSWYQQTPGQGLQFLFEYFSETQRNKGNFPGRFSGRQFSNSRSEMNVSTLELGDSALYLCASSHADRGYGYTFGSGTRLTVV.

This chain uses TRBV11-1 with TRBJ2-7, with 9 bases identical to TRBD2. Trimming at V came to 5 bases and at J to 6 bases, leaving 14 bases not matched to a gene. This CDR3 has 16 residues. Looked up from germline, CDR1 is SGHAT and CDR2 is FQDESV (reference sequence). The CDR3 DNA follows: TGTGCCAGCAGCCCCGGGGGTGGGACTAGCCATCTCGAGCAGTACTTC. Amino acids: CASSPGGGTSHLEQYF. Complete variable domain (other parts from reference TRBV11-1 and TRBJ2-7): EAEVAQSPRYKITEKSQAVAFWCDPISGHATLYWYRQILGQGPELLVQFQDESVVDDSQLPKDRFSAERLKGVDSTLKIQPAELGDSAMYLCASSPGGGTSHLEQYFGPGTRLTVT.

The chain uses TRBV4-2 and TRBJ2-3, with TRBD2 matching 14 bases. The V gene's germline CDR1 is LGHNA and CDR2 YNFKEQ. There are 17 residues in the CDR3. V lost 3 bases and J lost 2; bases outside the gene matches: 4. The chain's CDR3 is CASSQGTSGRLTDTQYF. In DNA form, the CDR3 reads TGTGCCAGCAGCCAGGGGACTAGCGGGAGACTCACAGATACGCAGTATTTT.

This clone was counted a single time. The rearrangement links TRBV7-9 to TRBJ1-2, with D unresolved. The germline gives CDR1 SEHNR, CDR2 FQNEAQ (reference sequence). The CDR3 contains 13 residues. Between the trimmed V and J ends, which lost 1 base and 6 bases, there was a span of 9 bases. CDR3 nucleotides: TGTGCCAGCAGCTTAGATGGAGCCGATGGCTACACCTTC. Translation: CASSLDGADGYTF.

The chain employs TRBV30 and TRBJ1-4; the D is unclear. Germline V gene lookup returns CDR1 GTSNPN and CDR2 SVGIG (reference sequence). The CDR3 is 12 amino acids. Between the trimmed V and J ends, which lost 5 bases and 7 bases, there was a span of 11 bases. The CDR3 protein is CAWAPFGEKLFF. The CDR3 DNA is TGTGCCTGGGCACCCTTCGGTGAAAAACTGTTTTTT.

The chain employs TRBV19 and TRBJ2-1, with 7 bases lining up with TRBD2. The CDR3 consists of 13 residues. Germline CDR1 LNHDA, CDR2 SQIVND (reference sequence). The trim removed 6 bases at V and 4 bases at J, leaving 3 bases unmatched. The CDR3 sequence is CASSSSGYNEQFF. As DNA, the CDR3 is TGTGCCAGTAGCTCTAGCGGATACAATGAGCAGTTCTTC.

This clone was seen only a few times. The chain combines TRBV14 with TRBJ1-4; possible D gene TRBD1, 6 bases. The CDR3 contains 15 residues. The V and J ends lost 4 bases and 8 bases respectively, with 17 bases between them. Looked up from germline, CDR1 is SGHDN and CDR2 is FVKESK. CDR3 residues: CASSRTGIWGEKLFF. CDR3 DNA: TGTGCCAGCAGCCGAACAGGGATATGGGGCGAAAAACTGTTTTTT. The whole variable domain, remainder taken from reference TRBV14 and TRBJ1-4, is EAGVTQFPSHSVIEKGQTVTLRCDPISGHDNLYWYRRVMGKEIKFLLHFVKESKQDESGMPNNRFLAERTGGTYSTLKVQPAELEDSGVYFCASSRTGIWGEKLFFGSGTQLSVL.

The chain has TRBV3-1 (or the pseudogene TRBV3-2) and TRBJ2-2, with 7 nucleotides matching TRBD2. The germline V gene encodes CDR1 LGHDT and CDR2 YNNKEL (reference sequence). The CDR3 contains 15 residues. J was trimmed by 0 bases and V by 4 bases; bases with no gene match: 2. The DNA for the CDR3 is TGTGCCAGCAGCCCCGGGACTACGAACACCGGGGAGCTGTTTTTT. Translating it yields CASSPGTTNTGELFF.

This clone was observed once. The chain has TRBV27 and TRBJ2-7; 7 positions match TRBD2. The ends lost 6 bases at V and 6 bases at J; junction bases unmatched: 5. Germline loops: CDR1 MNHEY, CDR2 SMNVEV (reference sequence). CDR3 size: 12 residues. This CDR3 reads CASRGGSGEQYF. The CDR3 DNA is TGTGCCAGCAGGGGAGGGTCGGGCGAGCAGTACTTC.

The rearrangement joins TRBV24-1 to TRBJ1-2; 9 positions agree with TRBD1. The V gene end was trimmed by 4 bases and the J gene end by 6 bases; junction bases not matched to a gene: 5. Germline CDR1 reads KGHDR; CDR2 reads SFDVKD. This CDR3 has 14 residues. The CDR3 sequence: CATSDTGTGHGYTF. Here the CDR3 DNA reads TGTGCCACCAGTGACACCGGGACAGGGCATGGCTACACCTTC.

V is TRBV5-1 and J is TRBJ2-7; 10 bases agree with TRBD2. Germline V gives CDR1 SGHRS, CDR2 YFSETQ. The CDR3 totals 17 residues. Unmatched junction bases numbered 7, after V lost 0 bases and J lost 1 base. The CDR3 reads CASSLGPGLAASYEQYF. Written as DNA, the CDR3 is TGCGCCAGCAGCTTGGGACCCGGACTAGCGGCTTCCTACGAGCAGTACTTC.

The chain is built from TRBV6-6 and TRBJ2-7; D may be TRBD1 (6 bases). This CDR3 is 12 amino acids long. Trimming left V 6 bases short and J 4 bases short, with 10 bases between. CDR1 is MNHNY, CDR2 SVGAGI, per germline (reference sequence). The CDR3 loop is CASSPGEYEQYF. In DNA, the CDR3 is TGTGCCAGCAGCCCAGGGGAGTACGAGCAGTACTTC.

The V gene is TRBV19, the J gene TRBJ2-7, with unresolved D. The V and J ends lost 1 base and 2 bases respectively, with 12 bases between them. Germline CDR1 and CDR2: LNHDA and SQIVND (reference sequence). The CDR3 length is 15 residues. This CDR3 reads CASSIGQNLAYEQYF. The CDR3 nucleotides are TGTGCCAGTAGTATAGGCCAGAACCTTGCCTACGAGCAGTACTTC.

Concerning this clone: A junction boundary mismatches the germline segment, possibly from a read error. In DNA, the CDR3 is TGTGCCAGCAGTTCTGATCAAGGACAGGGGTATAGTTCACCCCTCCACTTT. Its protein product is CASSSDQGQGYSSPLHF. This sequence joins TRBV27 and TRBJ1-6, with 9 positions matching TRBD1. This CDR3 region has 17 residues. The germline gives CDR1 MNHEY, CDR2 SMNVEV (reference sequence).

The CDR3 DNA follows: TGCGCCAGCAGCCAGGACCGGACAGAGAACTATGGCTACACCTTC. Amino acids: CASSQDRTENYGYTF. The chain links TRBV4-1 to TRBJ1-2, with D tentatively TRBD1 (6 bases). The CDR3 sequence is 15 residues long. With 3 bases removed from V and 2 bases from J, the gap between germline ends came to 13 bases. CDR1 is MGHRA, CDR2 YSYEKL, per germline.

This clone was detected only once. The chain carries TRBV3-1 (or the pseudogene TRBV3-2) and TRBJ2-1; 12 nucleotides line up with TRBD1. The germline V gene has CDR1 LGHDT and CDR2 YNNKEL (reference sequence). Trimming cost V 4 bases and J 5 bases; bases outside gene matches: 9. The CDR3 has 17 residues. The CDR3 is CASSPPRGQGADNEQFF. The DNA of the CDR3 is TGTGCCAGCAGCCCCCCCAGGGGACAGGGGGCGGACAATGAGCAGTTCTTC.

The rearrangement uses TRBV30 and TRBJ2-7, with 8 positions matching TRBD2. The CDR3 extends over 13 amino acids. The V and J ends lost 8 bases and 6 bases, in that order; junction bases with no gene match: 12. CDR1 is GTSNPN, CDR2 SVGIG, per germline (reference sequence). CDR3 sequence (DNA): TGTGCCGGCGGGGTAGCGGGACCAGGCGAGCAGTACTTC. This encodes CAGGVAGPGEQYF.

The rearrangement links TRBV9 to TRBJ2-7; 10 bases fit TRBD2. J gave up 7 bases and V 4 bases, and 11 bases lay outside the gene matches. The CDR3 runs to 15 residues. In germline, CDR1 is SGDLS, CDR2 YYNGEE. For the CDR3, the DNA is TGTGCCAGCAGCTTAGCGGGGGGCTTTTTGGAAGAGCAGTACTTC. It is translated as CASSLAGGFLEEQYF.

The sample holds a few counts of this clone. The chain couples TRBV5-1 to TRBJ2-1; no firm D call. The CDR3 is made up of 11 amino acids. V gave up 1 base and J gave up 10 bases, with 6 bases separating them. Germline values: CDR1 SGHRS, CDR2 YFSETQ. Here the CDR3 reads CASSLSEEQFF. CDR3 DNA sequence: TGCGCCAGCAGCTTGAGCGAGGAGCAGTTCTTC.